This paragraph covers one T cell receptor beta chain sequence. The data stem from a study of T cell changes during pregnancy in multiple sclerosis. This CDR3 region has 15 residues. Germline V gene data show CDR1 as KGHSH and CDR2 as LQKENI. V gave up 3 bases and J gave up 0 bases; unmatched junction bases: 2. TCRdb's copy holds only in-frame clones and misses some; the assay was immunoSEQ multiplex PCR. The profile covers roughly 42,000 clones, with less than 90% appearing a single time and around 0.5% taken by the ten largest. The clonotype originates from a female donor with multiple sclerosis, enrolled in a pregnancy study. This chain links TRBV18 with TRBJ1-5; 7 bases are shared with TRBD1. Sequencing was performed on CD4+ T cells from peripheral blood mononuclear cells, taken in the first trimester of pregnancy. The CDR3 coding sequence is TGTGCCAGCTCACCCGGACAGGCTAGCAATCAGCCCCAGCATTTT. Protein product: CASSPGQASNQPQHF.